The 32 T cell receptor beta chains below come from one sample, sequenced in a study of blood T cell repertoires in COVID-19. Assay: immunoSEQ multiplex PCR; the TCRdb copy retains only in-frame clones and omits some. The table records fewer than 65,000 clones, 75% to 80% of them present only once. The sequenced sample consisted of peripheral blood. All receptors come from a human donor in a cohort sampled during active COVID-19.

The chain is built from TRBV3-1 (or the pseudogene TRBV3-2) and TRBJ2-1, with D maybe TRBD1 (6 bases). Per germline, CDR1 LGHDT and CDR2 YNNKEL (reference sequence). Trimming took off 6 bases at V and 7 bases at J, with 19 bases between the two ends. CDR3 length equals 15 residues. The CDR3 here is CASRLFVTGSNEQFF. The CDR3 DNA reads TGTGCCAGCAGATTATTTGTCACAGGGTCGAATGAGCAGTTCTTC.

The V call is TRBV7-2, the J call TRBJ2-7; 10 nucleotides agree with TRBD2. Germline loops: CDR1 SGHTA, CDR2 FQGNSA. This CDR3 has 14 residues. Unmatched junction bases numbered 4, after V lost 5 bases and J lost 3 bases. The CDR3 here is CASSVSGGLYEQYF. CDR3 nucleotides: TGTGCCAGCAGCGTTAGCGGGGGGCTCTACGAGCAGTACTTC.

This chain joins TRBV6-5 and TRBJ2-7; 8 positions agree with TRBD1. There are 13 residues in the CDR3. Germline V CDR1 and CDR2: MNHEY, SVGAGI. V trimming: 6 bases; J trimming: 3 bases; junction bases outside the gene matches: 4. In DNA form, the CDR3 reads TGTGCCAGCAGCAAAACAGGGGGCTACGAGCAGTACTTC. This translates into CASSKTGGYEQYF.

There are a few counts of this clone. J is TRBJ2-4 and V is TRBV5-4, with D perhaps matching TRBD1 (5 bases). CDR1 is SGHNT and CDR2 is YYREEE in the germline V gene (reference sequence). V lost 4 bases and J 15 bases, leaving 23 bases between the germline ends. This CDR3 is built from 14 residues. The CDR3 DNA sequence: TGTGCCAGCAGCAAGGCGGACAAGGTCTGGGATAGGTACTTC. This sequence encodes CASSKADKVWDRYF.

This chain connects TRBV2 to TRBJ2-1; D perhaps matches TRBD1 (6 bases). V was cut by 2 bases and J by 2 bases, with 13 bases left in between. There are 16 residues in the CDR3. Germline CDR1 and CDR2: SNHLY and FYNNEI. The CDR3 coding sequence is TGTGCCAGCAGTGAACCGACAGGACCTACCTACAATGAGCAGTTCTTC. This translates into CASSEPTGPTYNEQFF.

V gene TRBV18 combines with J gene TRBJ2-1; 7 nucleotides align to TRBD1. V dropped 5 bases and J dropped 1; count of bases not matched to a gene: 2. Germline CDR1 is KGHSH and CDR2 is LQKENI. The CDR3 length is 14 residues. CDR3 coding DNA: TGTGCCAGCTCAAGGGGGCATTCCTACAATGAGCAGTTCTTC. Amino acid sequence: CASSRGHSYNEQFF.

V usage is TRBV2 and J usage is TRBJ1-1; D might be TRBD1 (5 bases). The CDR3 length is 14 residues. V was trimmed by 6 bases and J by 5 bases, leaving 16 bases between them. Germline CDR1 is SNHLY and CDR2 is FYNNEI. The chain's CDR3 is CASSLQGPATEAFF. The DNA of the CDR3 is TGTGCCAGCAGCCTCCAGGGTCCAGCGACTGAAGCTTTCTTT.

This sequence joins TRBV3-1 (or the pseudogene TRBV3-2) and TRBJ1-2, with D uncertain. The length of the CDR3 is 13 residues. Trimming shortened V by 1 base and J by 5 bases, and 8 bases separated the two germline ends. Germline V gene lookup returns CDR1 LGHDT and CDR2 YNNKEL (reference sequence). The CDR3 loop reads CASSQGSGYGYTF. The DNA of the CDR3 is TGTGCCAGCAGCCAAGGGTCGGGGTATGGCTACACCTTC.

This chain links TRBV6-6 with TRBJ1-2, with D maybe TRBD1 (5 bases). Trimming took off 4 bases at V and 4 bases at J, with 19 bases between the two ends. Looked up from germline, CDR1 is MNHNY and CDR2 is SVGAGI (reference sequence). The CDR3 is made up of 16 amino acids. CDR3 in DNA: TGTGCCAGCAGTTCTTCCAGGGAATACGTACCCTATGGCTACACCTTC. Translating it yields CASSSSREYVPYGYTF.

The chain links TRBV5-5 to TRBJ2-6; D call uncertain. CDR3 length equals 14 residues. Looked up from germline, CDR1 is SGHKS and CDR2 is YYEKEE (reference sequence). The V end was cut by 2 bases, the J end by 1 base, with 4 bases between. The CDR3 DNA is TGTGCCAGCAGCTTCAGGTCTGGGGCCAACGTCCTGACTTTC. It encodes CASSFRSGANVLTF.

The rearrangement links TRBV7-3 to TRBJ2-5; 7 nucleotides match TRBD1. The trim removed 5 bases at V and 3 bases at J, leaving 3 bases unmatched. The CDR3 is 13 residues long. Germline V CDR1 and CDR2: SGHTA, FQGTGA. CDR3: CASSPGTEETQYF. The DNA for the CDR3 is TGTGCCAGCAGCCCTGGGACAGAAGAGACCCAGTACTTC.

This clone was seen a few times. CDR3 sequence reads: CASSPRAGAGNTIYF. DNA for the CDR3: TGCGCCAGCAGCCCGCGTGCAGGGGCTGGAAACACCATATATTTT. The J gene is TRBJ1-3, the V gene TRBV5-1; a weak D match, TRBD1 (6 bases). The ends were cut back, 4 bases at V and 2 bases at J, with 13 bases in the middle. The CDR3 extends over 15 amino acids. The germline CDR1 and CDR2 sequences are SGHRS and YFSETQ.

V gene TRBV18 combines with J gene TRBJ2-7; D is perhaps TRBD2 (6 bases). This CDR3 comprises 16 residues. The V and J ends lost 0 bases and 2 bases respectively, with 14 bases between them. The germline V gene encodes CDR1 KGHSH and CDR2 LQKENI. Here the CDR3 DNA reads TGTGCCAGCTCACCACCTCTGGCGGGATCACCCTACGAGCAGTACTTC. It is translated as CASSPPLAGSPYEQYF. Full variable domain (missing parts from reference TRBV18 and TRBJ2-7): NAGVMQNPRHLVRRRGQEARLRCSPMKGHSHVYWYRQLPEEGLKFMVYLQKENIIDESGMPKERFSAEFPKEGPSILRIQQVVRGDSAAYFCASSPPLAGSPYEQYFGPGTRLTVT.

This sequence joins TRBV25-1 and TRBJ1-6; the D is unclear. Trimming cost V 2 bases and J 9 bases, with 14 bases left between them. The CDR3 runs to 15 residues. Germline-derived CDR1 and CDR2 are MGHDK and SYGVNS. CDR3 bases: TGTGCCAGCAGTGAAGGACCAGGACGGGGTTCACCCCTCCACTTT. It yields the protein CASSEGPGRGSPLHF.

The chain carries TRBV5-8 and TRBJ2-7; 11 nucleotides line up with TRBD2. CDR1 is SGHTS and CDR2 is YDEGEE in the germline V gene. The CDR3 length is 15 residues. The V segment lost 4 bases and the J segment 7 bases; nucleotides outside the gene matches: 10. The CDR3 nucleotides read TGTGCCAGCAGCCCCAGACTAGCGGGATCGAGAGAGCAGTACTTC. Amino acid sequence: CASSPRLAGSREQYF. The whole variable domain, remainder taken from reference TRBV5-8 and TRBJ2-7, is EAGVTQSPTHLIKTRGQQATLRCSPISGHTSVYWYQQALGLGLQFLLWYDEGEERNRGNFPPRFSGRQFPNYSSELNVNALELEDSALYLCASSPRLAGSREQYFGPGTRLTVT.

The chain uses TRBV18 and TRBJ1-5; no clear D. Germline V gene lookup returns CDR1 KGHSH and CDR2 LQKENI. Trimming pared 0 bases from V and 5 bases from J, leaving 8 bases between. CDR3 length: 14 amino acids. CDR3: CASSPPTLYQPQHF. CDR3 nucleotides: TGTGCCAGCTCACCACCGACTTTATATCAGCCCCAGCATTTT.

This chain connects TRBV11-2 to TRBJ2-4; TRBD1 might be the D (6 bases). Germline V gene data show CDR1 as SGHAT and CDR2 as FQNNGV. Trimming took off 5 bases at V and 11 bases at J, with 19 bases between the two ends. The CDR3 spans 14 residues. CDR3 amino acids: CASSPNPPPGVQYF. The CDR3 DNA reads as TGTGCCAGCAGCCCAAACCCCCCTCCAGGGGTTCAGTACTTC.

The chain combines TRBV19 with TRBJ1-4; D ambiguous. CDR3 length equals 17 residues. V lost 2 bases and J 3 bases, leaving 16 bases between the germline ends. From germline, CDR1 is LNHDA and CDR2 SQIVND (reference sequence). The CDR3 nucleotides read TGTGCCAGTAGTATAAAGCATTCGGGGTTATCTAATGAAAAACTGTTTTTT. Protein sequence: CASSIKHSGLSNEKLFF. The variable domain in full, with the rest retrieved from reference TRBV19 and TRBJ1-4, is DGGITQSPKYLFRKEGQNVTLSCEQNLNHDAMYWYRQDPGQGLRLIYYSQIVNDFQKGDIAEGYSVSREKKESFPLTVTSAQKNPTAFYLCASSIKHSGLSNEKLFFGSGTQLSVL.

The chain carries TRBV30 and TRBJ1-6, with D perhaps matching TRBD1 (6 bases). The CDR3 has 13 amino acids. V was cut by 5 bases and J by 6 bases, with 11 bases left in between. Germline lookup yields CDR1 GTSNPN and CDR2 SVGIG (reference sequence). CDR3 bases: TGTGCCTGGGTGGGCAGGGGTAATTCACCCCTCCACTTT. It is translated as CAWVGRGNSPLHF.

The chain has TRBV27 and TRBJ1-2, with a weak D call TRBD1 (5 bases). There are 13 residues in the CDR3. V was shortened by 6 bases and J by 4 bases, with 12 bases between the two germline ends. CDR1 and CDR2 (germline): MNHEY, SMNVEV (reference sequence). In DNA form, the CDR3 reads TGTGCCAGCAGCCCCGCCCAGGGCTATGGCTACACCTTC. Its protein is CASSPAQGYGYTF.

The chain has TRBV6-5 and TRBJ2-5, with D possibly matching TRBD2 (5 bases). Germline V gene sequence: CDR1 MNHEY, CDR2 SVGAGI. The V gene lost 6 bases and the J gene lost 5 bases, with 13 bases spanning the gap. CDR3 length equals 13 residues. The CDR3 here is CASSPGGWETQYF. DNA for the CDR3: TGTGCCAGCAGCCCCGGCGGGTGGGAGACCCAGTACTTC.

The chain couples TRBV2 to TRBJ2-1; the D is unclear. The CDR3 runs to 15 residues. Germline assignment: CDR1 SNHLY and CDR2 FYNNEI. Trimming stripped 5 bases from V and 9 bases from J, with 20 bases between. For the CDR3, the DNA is TGTGCCAGCAGTTCAGCTAGAGGTACGAGCGTTGAGCAGTTCTTC. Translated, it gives CASSSARGTSVEQFF.

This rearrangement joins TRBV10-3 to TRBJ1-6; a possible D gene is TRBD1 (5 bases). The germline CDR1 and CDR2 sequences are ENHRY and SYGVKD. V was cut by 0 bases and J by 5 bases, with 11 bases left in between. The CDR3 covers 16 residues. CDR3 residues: CAISESTPTDNSPLHF. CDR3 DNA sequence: TGTGCCATCAGTGAGTCGACTCCGACAGATAATTCACCCCTCCACTTT.

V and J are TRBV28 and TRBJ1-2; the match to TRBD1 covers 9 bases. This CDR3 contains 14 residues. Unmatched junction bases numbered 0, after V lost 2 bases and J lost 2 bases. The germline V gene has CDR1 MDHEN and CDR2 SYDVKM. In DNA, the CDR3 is TGTGCCAGCAGTTTAGGACAGGGGAACTATGGCTACACCTTC. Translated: CASSLGQGNYGYTF.

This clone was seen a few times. The CDR3 region is CASSYDGENTEAFF. CDR3 nucleotides: TGTGCCAGCAGTTATGACGGGGAAAACACTGAAGCTTTCTTT. J is TRBJ1-1 and V is TRBV6-4, with unresolved D. This CDR3 comprises 14 residues. The germline V gene has CDR1 MRHNA and CDR2 SNTAGT. Trimming left V 5 bases short and J 2 bases short, with 12 bases between.

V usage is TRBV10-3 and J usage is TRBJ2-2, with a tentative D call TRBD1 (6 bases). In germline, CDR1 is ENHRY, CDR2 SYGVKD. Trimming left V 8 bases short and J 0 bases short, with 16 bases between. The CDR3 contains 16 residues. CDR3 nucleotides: TGTGCCATCGGAGGACAGAGCGGATCGAACACCGGGGAGCTGTTTTTT. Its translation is CAIGGQSGSNTGELFF.

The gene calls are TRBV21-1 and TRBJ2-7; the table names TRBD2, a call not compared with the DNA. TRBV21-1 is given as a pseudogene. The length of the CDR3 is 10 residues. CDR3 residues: CARRSSEQYF. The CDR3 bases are TGTGCCAGAAGATCGAGCGAGCAGTACTTC.

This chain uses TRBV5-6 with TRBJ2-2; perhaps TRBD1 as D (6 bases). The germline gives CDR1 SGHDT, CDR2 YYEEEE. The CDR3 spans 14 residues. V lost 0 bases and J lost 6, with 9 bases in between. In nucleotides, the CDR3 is TGTGCCAGCAGCTTGGTCAGGGGACCCGGGGAGCTGTTTTTT. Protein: CASSLVRGPGELFF.

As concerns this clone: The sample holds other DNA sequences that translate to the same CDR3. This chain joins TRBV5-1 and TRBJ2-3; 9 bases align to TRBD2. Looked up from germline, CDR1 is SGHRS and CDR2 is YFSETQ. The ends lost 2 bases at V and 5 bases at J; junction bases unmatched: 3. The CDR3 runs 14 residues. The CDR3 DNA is TGCGCCAGCAGCTTAGAAGCGGGAGGAGATACGCAGTATTTT. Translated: CASSLEAGGDTQYF.

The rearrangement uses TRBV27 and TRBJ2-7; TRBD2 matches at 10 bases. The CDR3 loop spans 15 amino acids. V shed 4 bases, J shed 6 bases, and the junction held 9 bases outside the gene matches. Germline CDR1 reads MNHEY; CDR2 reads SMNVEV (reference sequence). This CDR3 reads CASSSQAGGPGEQYF. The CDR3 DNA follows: TGTGCCAGCAGTTCGCAAGCGGGAGGGCCCGGCGAGCAGTACTTC.

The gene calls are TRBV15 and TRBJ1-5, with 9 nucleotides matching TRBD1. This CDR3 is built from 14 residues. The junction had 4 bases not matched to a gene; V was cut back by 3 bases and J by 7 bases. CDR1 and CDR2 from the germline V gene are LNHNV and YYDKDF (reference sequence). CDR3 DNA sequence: TGTGCCACCAGCAGGGGACAGGGACCCCAGCCCCAGCATTTT. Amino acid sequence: CATSRGQGPQPQHF.

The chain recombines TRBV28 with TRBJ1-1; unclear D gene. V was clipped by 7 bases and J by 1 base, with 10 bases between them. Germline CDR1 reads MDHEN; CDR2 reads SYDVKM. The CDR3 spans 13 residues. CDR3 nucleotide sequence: TGTGCCAGCACTCTTACCGGGAACACTGAAGCTTTCTTT. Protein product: CASTLTGNTEAFF.